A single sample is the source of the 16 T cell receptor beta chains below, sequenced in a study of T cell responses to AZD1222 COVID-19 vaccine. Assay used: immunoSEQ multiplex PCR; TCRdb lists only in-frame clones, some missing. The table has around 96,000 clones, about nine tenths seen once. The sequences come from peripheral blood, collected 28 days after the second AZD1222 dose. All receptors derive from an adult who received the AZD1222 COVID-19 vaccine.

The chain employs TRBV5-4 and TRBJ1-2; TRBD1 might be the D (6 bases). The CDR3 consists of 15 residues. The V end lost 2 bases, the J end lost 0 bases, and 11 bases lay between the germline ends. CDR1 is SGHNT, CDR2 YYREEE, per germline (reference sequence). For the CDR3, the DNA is TGTGCCAGCAGCTTCGAACAGGGAGCTAACTATGGCTACACCTTC. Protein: CASSFEQGANYGYTF.

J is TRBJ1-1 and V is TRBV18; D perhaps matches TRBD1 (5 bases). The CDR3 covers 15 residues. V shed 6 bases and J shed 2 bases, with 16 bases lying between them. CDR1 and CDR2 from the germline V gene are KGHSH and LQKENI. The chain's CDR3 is CASSQSRGANTEAFF. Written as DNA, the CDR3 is TGTGCCAGCTCCCAGTCGCGAGGGGCTAACACTGAAGCTTTCTTT.

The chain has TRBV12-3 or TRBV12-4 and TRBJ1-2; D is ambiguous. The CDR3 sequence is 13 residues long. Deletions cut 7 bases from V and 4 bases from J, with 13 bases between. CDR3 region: CASTLRRVYGYTF. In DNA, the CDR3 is TGTGCCAGCACGCTCCGGCGGGTCTATGGCTACACCTTC.

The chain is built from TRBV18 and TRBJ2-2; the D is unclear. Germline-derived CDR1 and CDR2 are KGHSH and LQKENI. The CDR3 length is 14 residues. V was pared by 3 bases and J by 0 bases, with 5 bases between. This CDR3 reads CASSPLPNTGELFF. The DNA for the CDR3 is TGTGCCAGCTCACCGCTACCGAACACCGGGGAGCTGTTTTTT.

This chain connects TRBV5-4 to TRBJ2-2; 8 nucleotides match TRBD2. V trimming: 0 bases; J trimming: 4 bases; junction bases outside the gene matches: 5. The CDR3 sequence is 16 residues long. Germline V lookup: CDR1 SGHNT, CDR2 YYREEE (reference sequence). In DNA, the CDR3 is TGTGCCAGCAGCTTGGCGGGGGGGCTGATCACCGGGGAGCTGTTTTTT. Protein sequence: CASSLAGGLITGELFF.

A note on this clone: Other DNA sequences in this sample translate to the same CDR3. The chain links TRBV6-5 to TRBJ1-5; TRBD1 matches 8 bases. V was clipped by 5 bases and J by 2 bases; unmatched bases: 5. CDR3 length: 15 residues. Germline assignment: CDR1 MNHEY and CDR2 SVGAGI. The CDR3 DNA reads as TGTGCCAGCAGTAGCACAGGGGGTGGCAATCAGCCCCAGCATTTT. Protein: CASSSTGGGNQPQHF.

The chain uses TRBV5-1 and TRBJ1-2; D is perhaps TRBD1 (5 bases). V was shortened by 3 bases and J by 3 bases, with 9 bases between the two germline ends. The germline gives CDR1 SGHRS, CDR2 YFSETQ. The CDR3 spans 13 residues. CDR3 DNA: TGCGCCAGCAGCTCTCAAGGGGACTATGGCTACACCTTC. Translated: CASSSQGDYGYTF.

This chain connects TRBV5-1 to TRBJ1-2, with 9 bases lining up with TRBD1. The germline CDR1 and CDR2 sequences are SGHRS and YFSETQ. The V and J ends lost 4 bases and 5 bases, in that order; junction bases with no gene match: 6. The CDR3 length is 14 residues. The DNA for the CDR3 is TGCGCCAGCAGCACCGCGGGACAGGGTTATGGCTACACCTTC. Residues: CASSTAGQGYGYTF. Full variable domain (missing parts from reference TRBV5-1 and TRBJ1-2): KAGVTQTPRYLIKTRGQQVTLSCSPISGHRSVSWYQQTPGQGLQFLFEYFSETQRNKGNFPGRFSGRQFSNSRSEMNVSTLELGDSALYLCASSTAGQGYGYTFGSGTRLTVV.

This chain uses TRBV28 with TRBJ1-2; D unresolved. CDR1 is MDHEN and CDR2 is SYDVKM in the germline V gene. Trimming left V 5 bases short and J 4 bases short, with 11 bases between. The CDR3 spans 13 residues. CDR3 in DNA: TGTGCCAGCAGTACGGGTGGAGTCTATGGCTACACCTTC. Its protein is CASSTGGVYGYTF.

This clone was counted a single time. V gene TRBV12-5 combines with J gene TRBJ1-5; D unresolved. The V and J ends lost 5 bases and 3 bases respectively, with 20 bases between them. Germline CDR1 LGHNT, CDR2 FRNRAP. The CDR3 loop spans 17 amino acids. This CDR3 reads CASGPGTMVLDNQPQHF. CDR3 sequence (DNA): TGTGCTAGTGGTCCCGGTACCATGGTCCTAGACAATCAGCCCCAGCATTTT.

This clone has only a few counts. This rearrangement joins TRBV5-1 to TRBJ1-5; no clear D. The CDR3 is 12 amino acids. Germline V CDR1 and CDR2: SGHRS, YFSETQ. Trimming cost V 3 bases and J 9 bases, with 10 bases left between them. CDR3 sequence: CASSSGSGPQHF. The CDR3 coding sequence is TGCGCCAGCAGCTCGGGATCAGGGCCCCAGCATTTT. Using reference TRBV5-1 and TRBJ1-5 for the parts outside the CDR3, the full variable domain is KAGVTQTPRYLIKTRGQQVTLSCSPISGHRSVSWYQQTPGQGLQFLFEYFSETQRNKGNFPGRFSGRQFSNSRSEMNVSTLELGDSALYLCASSSGSGPQHFGDGTRLSIL.

The CDR3 DNA reads TGTGCCAGCAGTGAAGCGCTTCAAAGGGGACAGGGTTTTGGGGAGCAGTACTTC. Translating it yields CASSEALQRGQGFGEQYF. The rearrangement joins TRBV6-1 to TRBJ2-7; 9 bases align to TRBD1. V dropped 0 bases and J dropped 7; count of bases not matched to a gene: 16. This CDR3 has 18 amino acids. Germline-derived CDR1 and CDR2 are MNHNS and SASEGT.

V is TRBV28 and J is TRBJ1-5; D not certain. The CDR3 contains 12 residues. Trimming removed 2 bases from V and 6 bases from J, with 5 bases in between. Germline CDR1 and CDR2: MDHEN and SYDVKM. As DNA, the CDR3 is TGTGCCAGCAGTTTAAGTTTTCAGCCCCAGCATTTT. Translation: CASSLSFQPQHF.

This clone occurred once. The CDR3 nucleotides are TGTGCCAGCTCACCATTTGGTAGCTCCTATAATTCACCCCTCCACTTT. It translates to CASSPFGSSYNSPLHF. The rearrangement joins TRBV18 to TRBJ1-6, with unresolved D. The CDR3 is made up of 16 amino acids. V lost 2 bases to trimming and J lost 0 bases, with 8 bases between them. CDR1 and CDR2 (germline): KGHSH, LQKENI.

The CDR3 DNA is TGTGCCTGGAGTGCGGGTTCTAGCGGGAGGAGCTCCTACGAGCAGTACTTC. Amino acid sequence: CAWSAGSSGRSSYEQYF. The chain combines TRBV30 with TRBJ2-7; TRBD2 aligns across 11 bases. This CDR3 region has 17 residues. Looked up from germline, CDR1 is GTSNPN and CDR2 is SVGIG (reference sequence). With 1 base clipped from V and 0 bases from J, the junction kept 8 bases outside the gene matches.

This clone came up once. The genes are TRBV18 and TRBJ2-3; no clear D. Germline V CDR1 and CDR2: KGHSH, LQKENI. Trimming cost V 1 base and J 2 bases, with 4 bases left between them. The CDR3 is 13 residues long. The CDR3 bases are TGTGCCAGCTCACCACGCAACACAGATACGCAGTATTTT. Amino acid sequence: CASSPRNTDTQYF.